This entry is about one T cell receptor beta chain. This specimen comes from a study of T-cell memory formation after mild COVID-19. Germline CDR1 is MGHRA and CDR2 is YSYEKL. The ends were cut back, 7 bases at V and 1 base at J, with 13 bases in the middle. There are 14 residues in the CDR3. MiXCR was run by TCRdb on the 5' RACE reads, yielding one entry per CDR3 protein. The data show 200,000 to 250,000 distinct CDR3 sequences, over 7.5% seen once. Sequencing input: PBMCs or a T cell subset sorted from them (not recorded which). The rearrangement uses TRBV4-1 and TRBJ1-1; TRBD1 might be the D (5 bases). The sequence derives from a man aged 18 to 29 who had mild COVID-19 (a few samples of this study predate the infection). Cell type and time point are not known. This CDR3 is CASNPGERNTEAFF. In DNA form, the CDR3 reads TGCGCCAGCAACCCGGGGGAGAGGAACACTGAAGCTTTCTTT.